The source of this T cell receptor (beta chain) is a study of naive and memory T cell subsets. The CDR3 extends over 16 amino acids. The J segment lost 4 bases and the V segment lost 0 bases, leaving 5 bases of the junction unmatched. In germline, CDR1 is MGHRA, CDR2 YSYEKL. Two oligonucleotides, mixed equimolar, formed the beta constant-region primer covering TRBC1 and TRBC2. The ligated cDNA underwent four PCR rounds using SP2 and nested alpha and beta constant-region primers. TCRdb re-derived calls from the UMI-ligation and nested PCR reads in MiXCR, one entry per CDR3 protein. The data hold about 22,000 distinct CDR3 sequences, with more than 7% observed a single time. This clonotype was seen a few times. Sequential positive selection took CD4 T cells first, then CD8 T cells.

The clonotype comes from a human donor in good health. The rearrangement links TRBV4-1 to TRBJ2-3; TRBD1 agrees at 9 bases. Sequencing was performed on central memory CD8+ T cells from blood. DNA of the CDR3: TGCGCCAGCAGCCAAGAACGACAGGGGGGGGCAGATACGCAGTATTTT. This codes for CASSQERQGGADTQYF.